These T cell receptor beta chains were read from a single sample in a study of T-cell memory formation after mild COVID-19. TCRdb re-called the 5' RACE reads with MiXCR, one entry per CDR3 protein. The sample has about 320,000 distinct CDR3 sequences, approximately 15% seen once. Material for sequencing was PBMCs or a T cell subset sorted from them (not recorded which). Receptors were obtained from a man between 18 and 29 years old who had mild COVID-19 (a few samples of this study predate the infection). Cell type and time point are not known. CDR3s include the opening cysteine and the closing phenylalanine or tryptophan. Fields, in order: J gene, clone size, D gene, V gene, CDR3 protein, CDR3 DNA. D genes are given only for firm matches. The size field is filled for only some rows; it gives once, few, many or a size class.

TRBJ1-6	-	-	TRBV7-9	CASSLGGRGNSPLHF	TGTGCCAGCAGCTTAGGCGGGAGAGGTAATTCACCCCTCCACTTT
TRBJ2-7	many	-	TRBV12-3/TRBV12-4	CASSLAASYEQYF	TGTGCCAGCAGTTTAGCGGCATCCTACGAGCAGTACTTC
TRBJ2-2	many	-	TRBV24-1	CATSAANTGELFF	TGTGCCACCAGTGCTGCGAACACCGGGGAGCTGTTTTTT
TRBJ1-1	-	TRBD1	TRBV11-2	CASSPEGAGRVTEAFF	TGTGCCAGCAGCCCAGAGGGGGCAGGGAGGGTCACTGAAGCTTTCTTT
TRBJ1-2	few	-	TRBV7-9	CASSLSERFNYGYTF	TGTGCCAGCAGCTTATCCGAGCGATTTAACTATGGCTACACCTTC
TRBJ1-1	many	-	TRBV20-1	CSARSGQNRGTEAFF	TGCAGTGCTAGATCAGGACAGAACCGAGGCACTGAAGCTTTCTTT
TRBJ2-3	few	TRBD2	TRBV3-1	CASSQVSGGPLAQYF	TGTGCCAGCAGCCAAGTGAGCGGGGGGCCTCTTGCGCAGTATTTT
TRBJ1-2	-	-	TRBV19	CASSISVGNGYTF	TGTGCCAGTAGTATATCGGTGGGGAATGGCTACACCTTC
TRBJ2-1	few	-	TRBV7-9	CASSLRDIDYNEQFF	TGTGCCAGCAGCTTAAGGGACATAGACTACAATGAGCAGTTCTTC
TRBJ2-1	few	TRBD2	TRBV10-2	CASRGLAGGWNEQFF	TGCGCCAGCAGGGGACTAGCGGGGGGGTGGAATGAGCAGTTCTTC
TRBJ2-2	-	-	TRBV20-1	CSARGGPGELFF	TGCAGTGCTAGAGGGGGGCCCGGGGAGCTGTTTTTT
TRBJ2-3	-	-	TRBV5-1	CASSRAEGTDTQYF	TGCGCCAGCAGTCGCGCGGAGGGCACAGATACGCAGTATTTT
TRBJ2-7	few	-	TRBV7-9	CASRAVSGSPEQYF	TGTGCCAGCAGGGCGGTTTCGGGCTCCCCCGAGCAGTACTTC
TRBJ2-7	few	TRBD1	TRBV4-3	CASSQDRRGHYEQYF	TGCGCCAGCAGCCAAGATCGTAGGGGGCACTACGAGCAGTACTTC
TRBJ2-7	few	-	TRBV11-2	CASSLEKGEQYF	TGTGCCAGCAGCTTGGAAAAGGGCGAGCAGTACTTC
TRBJ1-5	once	-	TRBV6-6	CASSYGFNQPQHF	TGTGCCAGCAGTTACGGATTCAATCAGCCCCAGCATTTT
TRBJ1-1	few	-	TRBV23-1	CASSPWGPGVVNTEAFF	TGCGCCAGCAGTCCGTGGGGGCCGGGGGTCGTCAACACTGAAGCTTTCTTT
TRBJ2-2	-	TRBD1	TRBV7-9	CASSSPTGGGDTGELFF	TGTGCCAGCAGCTCACCGACAGGGGGCGGGGACACCGGGGAGCTGTTTTTT
TRBJ2-7	many	TRBD1	TRBV27	CASSLSDRDEQYF	TGCGCCAGCAGCTTATCCGACAGGGACGAGCAGTACTTC
TRBJ1-2	-	-	TRBV21-1	CASSKDRANYGYTF	TGTGCCAGCAGCAAAGACAGAGCTAACTATGGCTACACCTTC
TRBJ2-5	many	TRBD2	TRBV7-6	CASSQRTGGETQYF	TGTGCCAGCAGCCAAAGGACGGGGGGAGAGACCCAGTACTTC
TRBJ1-5	few	-	TRBV9	CASSVDDSFPQHF	TGTGCCAGCAGCGTAGACGACTCGTTCCCCCAGCATTTT
TRBJ1-3	few	TRBD1	TRBV9	CASSASGQPFSGNTIYF	TGTGCCAGCAGCGCGTCGGGACAGCCGTTCTCTGGAAACACCATATATTTT
TRBJ1-5	few	-	TRBV6-6	CASSYSGVEGQPQHF	TGTGCCAGCAGTTACTCCGGGGTAGAAGGGCAGCCCCAGCATTTT
TRBJ2-1	-	TRBD1	TRBV2	CASSELGTGTGGEQFF	TGTGCCAGCAGTGAATTGGGCACCGGGACAGGGGGGGAGCAGTTCTTC
TRBJ1-1	-	-	TRBV4-1	CASSYTFFGTEAFF	TGCGCCAGCAGCTACACCTTTTTTGGCACTGAAGCTTTCTTT
TRBJ2-5	-	TRBD1	TRBV7-9	CASSFDFLDRGQETQYF	TGTGCCAGCAGCTTCGATTTCTTGGACAGGGGACAAGAGACCCAGTACTTC
TRBJ2-5	-	TRBD2	TRBV20-1	CSAAGGKETQYF	TGCAGTGCTGCCGGGGGGAAAGAGACCCAGTACTTC
TRBJ2-1	few	-	TRBV7-3	CASSLTSGSGGQFF	TGTGCCAGCAGCTTAACGTCGGGGTCCGGGGGGCAGTTCTTC
TRBJ2-1	many	TRBD1	TRBV12-3/TRBV12-4	CASRPRDRDGDEQFF	TGTGCCAGCAGGCCGCGGGACAGGGATGGGGATGAGCAGTTCTTC
TRBJ2-7	few	-	TRBV6-5	CASSYSNLGMGYEQYF	TGTGCCAGCAGTTACTCGAATCTGGGTATGGGCTACGAGCAGTACTTC
TRBJ2-1	-	-	TRBV7-3	CASSLKVGSYNEQFF	TGTGCCAGCAGCTTAAAGGTGGGCTCCTACAATGAGCAGTTCTTC
TRBJ2-1	-	TRBD2	TRBV4-2	CASSQPGTSGDNEQFF	TGTGCCAGCAGCCAACCCGGGACTAGCGGGGACAATGAGCAGTTCTTC
TRBJ1-1	few	-	TRBV5-8	CASSLGSGRTEAFF	TGTGCCAGCAGCTTGGGTTCGGGCCGCACTGAAGCTTTCTTT
TRBJ1-1	many	-	TRBV5-1	CASSPTPEMRNTEAFF	TGCGCCAGCAGCCCGACCCCCGAAATGAGGAACACTGAAGCTTTCTTT
TRBJ1-4	-	-	TRBV5-1	CASSLEGLEKLFF	TGCGCCAGCAGCTTGGAAGGTTTGGAAAAACTGTTTTTT
TRBJ2-5	few	TRBD1	TRBV6-5	CASRKTGRETQYF	TGTGCCAGCAGGAAGACAGGGAGAGAGACCCAGTACTTC
TRBJ2-5	-	TRBD2	TRBV10-3	CAISESTSGGETQYF	TGTGCCATCAGTGAGTCGACTAGCGGGGGGGAGACCCAGTACTTC
TRBJ2-4	-	-	TRBV6-1	CASSESPGTKNIQYF	TGTGCCAGCAGTGAGTCCCCAGGGACCAAAAACATTCAGTACTTC
TRBJ2-3	few	TRBD1	TRBV6-2/TRBV6-3	CASRPRQGKIWPDTQYF	TGTGCCAGCAGACCGCGACAGGGTAAGATCTGGCCAGATACGCAGTATTTT
TRBJ1-1	many	-	TRBV5-1	CASSLARGNTEAFF	TGCGCCAGCAGCTTGGCCCGGGGGAACACTGAAGCTTTCTTT
TRBJ1-1	-	-	TRBV5-1	CASSLNIGGITEAFF	TGCGCCAGCAGCTTGAATATCGGGGGGATCACTGAAGCTTTCTTT
TRBJ2-7	many	-	TRBV5-1	CASRKDGTYEQYF	TGCGCCAGCAGAAAGGACGGAACCTACGAGCAGTACTTC
TRBJ2-1	-	-	TRBV20-1	CSAPDQTVEQFF	TGCAGTGCTCCCGATCAGACGGTTGAGCAGTTCTTC
TRBJ1-2	-	-	TRBV28	CASRAPSNHGYTF	TGTGCCAGCAGGGCCCCAAGTAACCATGGCTACACCTTC
TRBJ1-5	few	-	TRBV19	CASSIVVQTGVSQPQHF	TGTGCCAGTAGTATAGTAGTCCAGACCGGCGTAAGTCAGCCCCAGCATTTT
TRBJ2-2	few	-	TRBV5-1	CASSLALTNTGELFF	TGCGCCAGCAGCTTGGCCCTAACGAACACCGGGGAGCTGTTTTTT
TRBJ1-1	few	-	TRBV6-2/TRBV6-3	CASSYMLNSEAFF	TGTGCCAGCAGTTACATGCTGAACTCTGAAGCTTTCTTT
TRBJ1-3	-	-	TRBV6-5	CATISGNTIYF	TGTGCCACCATCTCTGGAAACACCATATATTTT
TRBJ2-5	many	TRBD1	TRBV7-9	CASSPLEGGAETQYF	TGTGCCAGCAGTCCCCTTGAAGGGGGCGCGGAGACCCAGTACTTC
TRBJ1-1	few	-	TRBV19	CGSRTGPEAFF	TGTGGCTCCCGGACGGGCCCTGAAGCTTTCTTT
TRBJ1-4	few	TRBD1	TRBV7-9	CASSPTDRVEKLFF	TGTGCCAGCAGCCCGACCGACAGGGTTGAAAAACTGTTTTTT
TRBJ1-1	few	TRBD1	TRBV18	CASSPTTGDTEAFF	TGTGCCAGCTCACCAACTACAGGGGACACTGAAGCTTTCTTT
TRBJ2-6	-	TRBD1	TRBV3-1	CASRIGTGAGANVLTF	TGTGCCAGCAGGATCGGGACAGGGGCTGGGGCCAACGTCCTGACTTTC
TRBJ1-6	-	-	TRBV6-6	CASSYLQGLAGNSPLHF	TGTGCCAGCAGTTATCTGCAGGGACTGGCTGGGAATTCACCCCTCCACTTT